These T cell receptor beta chains were read from a single sample in a study of T cells in Graves' hyperthyroidism and ophthalmopathy. TCRdb reprocessed the multiplex PCR reads via MiXCR and lists one record per CDR3 protein. The sample has 550,000 to 800,000 distinct CDR3 sequences, approximately 15% seen once. Input material: blood. The receptors derive from a middle-aged man with Graves' hyperthyroidism. CDR3s include the opening cysteine and the closing phenylalanine or tryptophan. The D gene is left open where the match is weak. The size field is filled for only some rows; it gives once, few, many or a size class.

-	TRBV10-3	TRBJ1-1	-	CAISQVNTEAFF	TGTGCCATCAGTCAGGTTAACACTGAAGCTTTCTTT
many	TRBV15	TRBJ2-7	-	CATSDGDRSYEQYF	TGTGCCACCAGCGATGGAGACAGGTCCTACGAGCAGTACTTC
-	TRBV20-1	TRBJ2-7	-	CSAANSGGPGEQYF	TGCAGTGCTGCAAATTCCGGGGGCCCTGGCGAGCAGTACTTC
few	TRBV29-1	TRBJ2-6	-	CSVDIGSGANVLTF	TGCAGCGTTGATATAGGCTCTGGGGCCAACGTCCTGACTTTC
many	TRBV28	TRBJ2-7	TRBD1	CASSLAGRGLDEQYF	TGTGCCAGCAGTTTAGCGGGCAGGGGGCTCGACGAGCAGTACTTC
many	TRBV28	TRBJ2-7	TRBD2	CASSFPGTSGSRSYEQYF	TGTGCCAGCAGTTTCCCCGGGACTAGCGGGAGCAGATCCTACGAGCAGTACTTC
-	TRBV20-1	TRBJ2-7	-	CSARQANLPEQYF	TGCAGTGCTAGACAGGCGAATCTGCCCGAGCAGTACTTC
many	TRBV6-2/TRBV6-3	TRBJ2-2	-	CASSWGGKDTGELFF	TGTGCCAGCAGTTGGGGGGGCAAGGACACCGGGGAGCTGTTTTTT
few	TRBV9	TRBJ2-3	-	CASSVVAGRTDTQYF	TGTGCCAGCAGCGTAGTGGCGGGTAGAACAGATACGCAGTATTTT
many	TRBV19	TRBJ2-1	TRBD2	CASSIDLLSAGGEQFF	TGTGCCAGTAGTATAGATCTATTGTCGGCGGGAGGTGAGCAGTTCTTC
many	TRBV11-2	TRBJ2-5	-	CASSLNTLQETQYF	TGTGCCAGCAGCTTAAATACCCTCCAAGAGACCCAGTACTTC
-	TRBV18	TRBJ1-1	-	CASSSGVLNTEAFF	TGTGCCAGCTCATCCGGGGTCTTGAACACTGAAGCTTTCTTT
many	TRBV28	TRBJ2-7	-	CASSLLRVVTYEQYF	TGTGCCAGCAGTTTACTTAGGGTAGTAACCTACGAGCAGTACTTC
many	TRBV20-1	TRBJ1-5	-	CSARAGGTYSNQPQHF	TGCAGTGCTAGGGCGGGGGGGACTTATAGCAATCAGCCCCAGCATTTT
many	TRBV28	TRBJ2-1	-	CASGGLYYNEQFF	TGTGCCAGCGGTGGACTGTACTACAATGAGCAGTTCTTC
few	TRBV6-1	TRBJ2-6	-	CASGKSGGGPGANVLTF	TGTGCCAGCGGAAAATCAGGGGGGGGGCCTGGGGCCAACGTCCTGACTTTC
many	TRBV2	TRBJ1-1	-	CASSQTGTGNTEAFF	TGTGCCAGCAGTCAGACCGGGACTGGGAACACTGAAGCTTTCTTT
many	TRBV28	TRBJ1-2	-	CASSLIGANYGYTF	TGTGCCAGCAGTTTAATAGGAGCCAACTATGGCTACACCTTC
few	TRBV28	TRBJ2-7	-	CASTTGPFYEQYF	TGTGCCAGCACCACCGGGCCCTTCTACGAGCAGTACTTC
-	TRBV2	TRBJ2-1	TRBD1	CASIPTGVATYNEQFF	TGTGCCAGCATCCCTACAGGGGTCGCGACCTACAATGAGCAGTTCTTC
many	TRBV11-2	TRBJ2-7	TRBD1	CASSFGQGGAEQYF	TGTGCCAGCAGCTTCGGACAGGGGGGGGCCGAGCAGTACTTC
many	TRBV7-8	TRBJ1-5	-	CASSFRRGMSNQPQHF	TGTGCCAGCAGCTTCAGGAGGGGGATGAGCAATCAGCCCCAGCATTTT
-	TRBV20-1	TRBJ2-2	-	CSAWTKSNTGELFF	TGCAGTGCTTGGACAAAATCGAACACCGGGGAGCTGTTTTTT
-	TRBV4-1	TRBJ2-2	TRBD1	CASSHGTGTNTGELFF	TGCGCCAGCAGCCATGGGACAGGAACTAACACCGGGGAGCTGTTTTTT
few	TRBV7-9	TRBJ2-3	TRBD1	CASRPRDRATDTQYF	TGTGCCAGCCGCCCCCGGGACAGGGCTACAGATACGCAGTATTTT
many	TRBV9	TRBJ1-1	TRBD1	CASSVEGTGNTEAFF	TGTGCCAGCAGCGTAGAAGGGACAGGGAACACTGAAGCTTTCTTT
many	TRBV28	TRBJ2-1	TRBD1	CASSQTGVYNEQFF	TGTGCCAGCAGCCAAACAGGGGTGTACAATGAGCAGTTCTTC
few	TRBV3-1	TRBJ1-6	TRBD1	CASSLGTGESPLHF	TGTGCCAGCAGCTTAGGGACAGGGGAATCACCCCTCCACTTT
many	TRBV3-1	TRBJ2-5	-	CASSQETHQETQYF	TGTGCCAGCAGCCAAGAGACTCATCAAGAGACCCAGTACTTC
many	TRBV28	TRBJ1-5	-	CASSSRWGYSNQPQHF	TGTGCCAGCAGTTCCAGGTGGGGGTATAGCAATCAGCCCCAGCATTTT
-	TRBV6-1	TRBJ1-3	-	CASSPQMGAGNTIYF	TGTGCCAGCAGTCCTCAGATGGGGGCTGGAAACACCATATATTTT
many	TRBV2	TRBJ2-7	-	CASRGDGHYEQYF	TGTGCCAGCAGGGGGGACGGTCACTACGAGCAGTACTTC
few	TRBV5-1	TRBJ2-2	-	CASSLASGLTGELFF	TGCGCCAGCAGCTTGGCTTCAGGGCTCACCGGGGAGCTGTTTTTT
many	TRBV28	TRBJ2-7	TRBD1	CASSSPGQQTTYEQYF	TGTGCCAGCAGTTCCCCGGGACAGCAGACTACCTACGAGCAGTACTTC
many	TRBV28	TRBJ2-7	-	CASSLGDRDWNYEQYF	TGTGCCAGCAGTTTAGGAGACCGGGACTGGAACTACGAGCAGTACTTC
many	TRBV7-2	TRBJ2-2	TRBD2	CASSLTSGRAAGELFF	TGTGCCAGCAGCTTGACTAGCGGGAGGGCCGCCGGGGAGCTGTTTTTT
-	TRBV20-1	TRBJ1-5	TRBD1	CSAITGTGENQPQHF	TGCAGTGCTATCACCGGGACAGGGGAAAATCAGCCCCAGCATTTT
many	TRBV12-3/TRBV12-4	TRBJ1-2	-	CASSLFRGDYGYTF	TGTGCCAGCAGTTTGTTTCGGGGGGACTATGGCTACACCTTC
few	TRBV28	TRBJ2-7	-	CASSLIAVEGEQYF	TGTGCCAGCAGTCTCATCGCGGTGGAGGGCGAGCAGTACTTC
-	TRBV30	TRBJ2-3	-	CAWSVPGGARTDTQYF	TGTGCCTGGAGTGTACCCGGCGGGGCCCGCACAGATACGCAGTATTTT
-	TRBV4-3	TRBJ2-7	TRBD2	CASSQDATSAYEQYF	TGCGCCAGCAGCCAAGATGCTACTAGCGCGTACGAGCAGTACTTC